This TCR beta chain was recovered during a study of T cells after yellow fever vaccination. Study observations and caveats: The secondary T-cell response peaked on day 5, not day 15, but was weaker. Primary-vaccination clones mostly resurfaced post-booster (about 96% CD4, roughly 90% CD8).

Concerning this clonotype: The antigen is undetermined.

This CDR3 has 12 residues. Germline loops: CDR1 SQVTM, CDR2 ANQGSEA. V was shortened by 6 bases and J by 5 bases, with 13 bases between the two germline ends. Using its own MiXCR run on the 5' RACE reads, TCRdb lists one record per CDR3 protein. The sample gives some 350,000 distinct CDR3 sequences, 11% of which show up once; less than 20% is in the top ten. This TCR derives from a man younger than 35 who received the YFV17D yellow fever vaccine. V gene TRBV29-1 combines with J gene TRBJ1-1; D gene ambiguous. Specimen: PBMCs, collected on the day of the first yellow fever vaccination. CDR3 sequence reads: CSVAGSSTEAFF. The CDR3 DNA reads as TGCAGCGTGGCGGGGTCGTCGACTGAAGCTTTCTTT.